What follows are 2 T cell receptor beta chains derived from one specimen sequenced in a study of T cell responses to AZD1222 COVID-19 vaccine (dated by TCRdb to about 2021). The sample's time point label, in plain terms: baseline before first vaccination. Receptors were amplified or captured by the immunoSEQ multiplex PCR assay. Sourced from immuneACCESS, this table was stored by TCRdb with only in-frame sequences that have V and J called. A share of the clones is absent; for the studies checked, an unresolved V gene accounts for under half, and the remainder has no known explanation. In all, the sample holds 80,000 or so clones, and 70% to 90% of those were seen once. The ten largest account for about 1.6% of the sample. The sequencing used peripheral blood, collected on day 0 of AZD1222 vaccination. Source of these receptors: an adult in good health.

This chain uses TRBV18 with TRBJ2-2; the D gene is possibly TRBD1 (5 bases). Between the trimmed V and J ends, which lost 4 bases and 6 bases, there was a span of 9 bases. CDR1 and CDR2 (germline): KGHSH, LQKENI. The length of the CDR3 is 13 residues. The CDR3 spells CASSRGGSGELFF. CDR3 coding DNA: TGTGCCAGCTCACGGGGCGGTTCCGGGGAGCTGTTTTTT. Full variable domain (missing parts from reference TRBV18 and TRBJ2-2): NAGVMQNPRHLVRRRGQEARLRCSPMKGHSHVYWYRQLPEEGLKFMVYLQKENIIDESGMPKERFSAEFPKEGPSILRIQQVVRGDSAAYFCASSRGGSGELFFGEGSRLTVL.

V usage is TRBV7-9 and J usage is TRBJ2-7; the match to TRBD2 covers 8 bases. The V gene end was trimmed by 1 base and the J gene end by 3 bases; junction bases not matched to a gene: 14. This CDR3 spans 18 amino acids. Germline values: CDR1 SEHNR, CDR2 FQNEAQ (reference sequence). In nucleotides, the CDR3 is TGTGCCAGCAGCTTAGGTGTCGGCCTTAGACTAGCGAGCTACGAGCAGTACTTC. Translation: CASSLGVGLRLASYEQYF.